The 16 T cell receptor beta chains presented below share a single source sample, sequenced in a study of STAT3 mutations in large granular lymphocyte leukemia. The antigens for these receptors are not known. Study findings and constraints: In T-cell large granular lymphocyte leukemia, about half of patients showed multiple immunodominant subclonotypes.

Some clones are missing from TCRdb's copy, which holds only in-frame ones; the method was immunoSEQ multiplex PCR. This repertoire shows 1,600 or so clones, approximately 90% found once; its top ten account for 15%. Input material: peripheral blood mononuclear cells. These receptors were taken from a middle-aged woman with T-cell large granular lymphocyte leukemia. Some clones in this sample may be carry-over from other donors' samples.

The chain couples TRBV5-6 to TRBJ2-2; a possible D gene is TRBD2 (6 bases). Looked up from germline, CDR1 is SGHDT and CDR2 is YYEEEE. V was trimmed by 1 base and J by 4 bases, leaving 8 bases between them. The CDR3 is 14 amino acids. As DNA, the CDR3 is TGTGCCAGCAGCTTGTACGGGGGCACCGGGGAGCTGTTTTTT. Translating it yields CASSLYGGTGELFF.

This chain joins TRBV10-3 and TRBJ1-1; a weak D match, TRBD1 (5 bases). V lost 4 bases to trimming and J lost 3 bases, with 15 bases between them. In germline, CDR1 is ENHRY, CDR2 SYGVKD. This CDR3 region has 15 residues. This CDR3 is CAISGAAGRDTEAFF. The CDR3 nucleotides are TGTGCCATCAGTGGCGCGGCAGGGAGGGACACTGAAGCTTTCTTT.

The rearrangement links TRBV5-1 to TRBJ1-3, with a weak D call TRBD1 (5 bases). Germline values: CDR1 SGHRS, CDR2 YFSETQ. The V and J ends lost 3 bases and 5 bases respectively, with 12 bases between them. The CDR3 loop spans 14 amino acids. For the CDR3, the DNA is TGCGCCAGCAGCTCCGACCCGGACAGAAACACCATATATTTT. It yields the protein CASSSDPDRNTIYF. Using reference TRBV5-1 and TRBJ1-3 for the parts outside the CDR3, the full variable domain is KAGVTQTPRYLIKTRGQQVTLSCSPISGHRSVSWYQQTPGQGLQFLFEYFSETQRNKGNFPGRFSGRQFSNSRSEMNVSTLELGDSALYLCASSSDPDRNTIYFGEGSWLTVV.

This rearrangement joins TRBV2 to TRBJ1-2, with TRBD1 matching 9 bases. Germline CDR1 reads SNHLY; CDR2 reads FYNNEI. This CDR3 is built from 16 residues. V shed 0 bases, J shed 4 bases, and the junction held 6 bases outside the gene matches. Here the CDR3 DNA reads TGTGCCAGCAGTGAAGCGCAGAGGGACAGGGTCTATGGCTACACCTTC. This codes for CASSEAQRDRVYGYTF.

The gene calls are TRBV7-6 and TRBJ2-1; D is perhaps TRBD2 (5 bases). V was clipped by 8 bases and J by 2 bases, with 19 bases between them. Per germline, CDR1 SGHVS and CDR2 FNYEAQ. The CDR3 is 16 amino acids. The CDR3 nucleotides are TGTGCCAGCGGGCGGAGCGGACCGGGCCCCTACAATGAGCAGTTCTTC. It yields the protein CASGRSGPGPYNEQFF.

The V gene is TRBV6-1, the J gene TRBJ2-7; 10 bases map to TRBD2. Germline CDR1 MNHNS, CDR2 SASEGT. CDR3 length equals 14 residues. V lost 5 bases and J lost 6; bases outside the gene matches: 7. As DNA, the CDR3 is TGTGCCAGCAGTTCTAGCGGGAGTGACCGCGAGCAGTACTTC. The encoded protein is CASSSSGSDREQYF.

The chain has TRBV5-1 and TRBJ2-7; TRBD2 aligns across 13 bases. Germline loops: CDR1 SGHRS, CDR2 YFSETQ. This CDR3 has 15 residues. J lost 6 bases, V lost 1 base, and 4 bases had no gene match. The CDR3 nucleotides read TGCGCCAGCAGCTTGCTGGGACTAGCGGGAAGCGAGCAGTACTTC. Translating it yields CASSLLGLAGSEQYF.

The genes are TRBV7-9 and TRBJ1-2; possibly TRBD1 for D (5 bases). The CDR3 has 12 amino acids. V was trimmed by 1 base and J by 6 bases, leaving 6 bases between them. Looked up from germline, CDR1 is SEHNR and CDR2 is FQNEAQ (reference sequence). The CDR3 nucleotides are TGTGCCAGCAGCTTAGGGGGGGATGGCTACACCTTC. Residues: CASSLGGDGYTF.

The J gene is TRBJ1-1, the V gene TRBV5-1; D is undetermined. The germline CDR1 and CDR2 sequences are SGHRS and YFSETQ. With 6 bases removed from V and 5 bases from J, the gap between germline ends came to 17 bases. The length of the CDR3 is 14 residues. The chain's CDR3 is CASNKERGGTEAFF. In nucleotides, the CDR3 is TGCGCCAGCAACAAAGAACGAGGTGGGACTGAAGCTTTCTTT.

The genes are TRBV6-4 and TRBJ2-7, with TRBD1 matching 8 bases. Germline lookup yields CDR1 MRHNA and CDR2 SNTAGT. J gave up 6 bases and V 3 bases, and 4 bases lay outside the gene matches. The CDR3 covers 13 residues. The CDR3 region has the DNA TGTGCCAGCAGTGAGGGGACAGGCTTCGAGCAGTACTTC. Encoded protein: CASSEGTGFEQYF.

The gene calls are TRBV18 and TRBJ1-1; D may be TRBD1 (6 bases). Trimming removed 2 bases at V and 0 bases at J, with 16 bases between. The CDR3 sequence is 17 residues long. Germline loops: CDR1 KGHSH, CDR2 LQKENI. CDR3 residues: CASSPSRGLDMNTEAFF. CDR3 nucleotides: TGTGCCAGCTCACCATCCAGGGGATTAGACATGAACACTGAAGCTTTCTTT.

The chain combines TRBV9 with TRBJ2-7; tentatively, D is TRBD1 (5 bases). Trimming removed 3 bases at V and 3 bases at J, with 7 bases between. Germline assignment: CDR1 SGDLS and CDR2 YYNGEE. The CDR3 length is 12 residues. The CDR3 here is CASSADSYEQYF. CDR3 coding DNA: TGTGCCAGCAGCGCCGACAGCTACGAGCAGTACTTC.

The V and J genes are TRBV25-1 and TRBJ1-1, with no clear D. Germline CDR1 reads MGHDK; CDR2 reads SYGVNS. The CDR3 consists of 15 residues. Trimming pared 5 bases from V and 5 bases from J, leaving 18 bases between. CDR3 DNA sequence: TGTGCCAGCAGTAGGGCCTTGATTGGAGGGACTGAAGCTTTCTTT. Translating gives CASSRALIGGTEAFF.

V gene TRBV25-1 combines with J gene TRBJ2-7, with D tentatively TRBD2 (7 bases). The CDR3 contains 17 residues. V dropped 3 bases and J dropped 0 bases, with 18 bases sitting between them. Germline V CDR1 and CDR2: MGHDK, SYGVNS. The CDR3 nucleotides are TGTGCCAGCAGTGATTATACAGGGCGGGGGAACTCCTACGAGCAGTACTTC. It specifies CASSDYTGRGNSYEQYF.

The rearrangement links TRBV5-6 to TRBJ1-2, with D unclear. In germline, CDR1 is SGHDT, CDR2 YYEEEE. The germline V and J ends were trimmed by 1 base and 12 bases, with 16 bases remaining between them. This CDR3 has 13 amino acids. CDR3: CASSLQGRAADTF. The CDR3 coding sequence is TGTGCCAGCAGCTTGCAAGGGAGGGCTGCTGACACCTTC.

The chain couples TRBV5-4 to TRBJ2-4; perhaps TRBD2 as D (7 bases). Germline assignment: CDR1 SGHNT and CDR2 YYREEE (reference sequence). The CDR3 runs 14 residues. V was shortened by 2 bases and J by 8 bases, with 14 bases between the two germline ends. The CDR3 protein is CASSFSGGADIQYF. CDR3 bases: TGTGCCAGCAGCTTTTCGGGGGGCGCGGACATTCAGTACTTC.